This TCR beta chain was captured in a study of graft-versus-host responses after intestinal transplantation. In the study overall: The recipients all started with anti-thymocyte globulin induction and then took tacrolimus and steroids for roughly three years.

Concerning this clone itself: Antigen unknown.

Some clones are missing from TCRdb's copy, which holds only in-frame ones; the method was immunoSEQ multiplex PCR. The sample has roughly 27,000 clones, approximately 82% seen once. General study points: The study associated peak circulating GvH clone levels with early post-transplant HvG declines. Recipient marrow showed GvH clones, some seen first in ileum or blood. Subjects displaying graft-donor T cell macrochimerism possessed elevated graft-versus-host to host-versus-graft clonal ratios inside allografts.

Trimming cost V 5 bases and J 1 base; bases outside gene matches: 3. Germline CDR1 is MNHEY and CDR2 is SVGAGI. This CDR3 comprises 15 residues. The chain uses TRBV6-5 and TRBJ2-5; 11 bases fit TRBD2. The receptor comes from a human patient who received an intestinal transplant, so some T cells may come from the graft donor. Sample: PBMCs, taken approximately 29 days after intestinal transplant. CDR3 sequence (DNA): TGTGCCAGCAGTCCTAGCGGGGGGCCCCAAGAGACCCAGTACTTC. The encoded protein is CASSPSGGPQETQYF.